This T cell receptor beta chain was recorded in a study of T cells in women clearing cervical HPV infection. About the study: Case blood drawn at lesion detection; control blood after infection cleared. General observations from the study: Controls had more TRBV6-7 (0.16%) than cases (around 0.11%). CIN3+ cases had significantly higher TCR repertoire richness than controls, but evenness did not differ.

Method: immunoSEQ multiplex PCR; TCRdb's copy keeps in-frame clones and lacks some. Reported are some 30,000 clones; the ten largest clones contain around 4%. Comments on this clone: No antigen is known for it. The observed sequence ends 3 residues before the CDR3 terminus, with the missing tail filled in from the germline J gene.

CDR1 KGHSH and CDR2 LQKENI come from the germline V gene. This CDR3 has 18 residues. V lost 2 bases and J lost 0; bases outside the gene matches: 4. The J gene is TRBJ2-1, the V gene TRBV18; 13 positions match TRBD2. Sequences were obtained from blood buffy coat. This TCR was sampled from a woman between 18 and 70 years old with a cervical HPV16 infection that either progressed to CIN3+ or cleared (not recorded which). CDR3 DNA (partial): TGTGCCAGCTCACCAAGACTAGCGGGAGGCCCCTCCTACAATGAG. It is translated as CASSPRLAGGPSYNE. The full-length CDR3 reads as CASSPRLAGGPSYNEQFF.